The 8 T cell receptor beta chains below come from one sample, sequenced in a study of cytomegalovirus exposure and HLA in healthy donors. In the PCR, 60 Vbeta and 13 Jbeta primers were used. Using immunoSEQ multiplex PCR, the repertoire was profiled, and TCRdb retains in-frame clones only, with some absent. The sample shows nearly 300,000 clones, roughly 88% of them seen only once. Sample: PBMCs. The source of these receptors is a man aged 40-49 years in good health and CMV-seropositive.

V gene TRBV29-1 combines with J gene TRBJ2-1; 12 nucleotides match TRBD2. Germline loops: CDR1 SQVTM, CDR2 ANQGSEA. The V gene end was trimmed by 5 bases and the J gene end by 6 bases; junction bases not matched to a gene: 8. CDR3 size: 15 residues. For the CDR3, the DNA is TGCAGCGTTTCCCCTACTAGCGGGAGGTTCAATGAGCAGTTCTTC. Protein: CSVSPTSGRFNEQFF.

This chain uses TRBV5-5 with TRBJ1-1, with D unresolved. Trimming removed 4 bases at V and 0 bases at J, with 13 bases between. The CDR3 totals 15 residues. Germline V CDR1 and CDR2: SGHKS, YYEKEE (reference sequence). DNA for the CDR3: TGTGCCAGCAGCGAACGGGGAGCCTTGAACACTGAAGCTTTCTTT. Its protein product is CASSERGALNTEAFF.

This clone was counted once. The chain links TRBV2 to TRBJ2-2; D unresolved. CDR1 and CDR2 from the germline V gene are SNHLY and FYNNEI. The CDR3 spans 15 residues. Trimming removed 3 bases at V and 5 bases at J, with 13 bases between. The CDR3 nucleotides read TGTGCCAGCAGTGATAACAGCTTGCAAACCGGGGAGCTGTTTTTT. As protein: CASSDNSLQTGELFF.

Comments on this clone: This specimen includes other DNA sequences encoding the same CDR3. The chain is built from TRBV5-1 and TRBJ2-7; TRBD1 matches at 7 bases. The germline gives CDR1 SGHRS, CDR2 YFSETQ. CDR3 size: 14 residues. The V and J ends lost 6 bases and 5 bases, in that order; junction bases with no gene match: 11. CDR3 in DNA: TGCGCCAGCAACAGGGACAGACCCATCAACGAGCAGTACTTC. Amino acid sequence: CASNRDRPINEQYF.

The CDR3 reads CASSLLQGGETQYF. DNA of the CDR3: TGTGCCAGCAGCTTGCTACAGGGGGGAGAGACCCAGTACTTC. J is TRBJ2-5 and V is TRBV5-4, with 8 bases that match TRBD1. Germline loops: CDR1 SGHNT, CDR2 YYREEE (reference sequence). V lost 1 base, J lost 4 bases, and 3 bases stayed unmatched. CDR3 length: 14 amino acids.

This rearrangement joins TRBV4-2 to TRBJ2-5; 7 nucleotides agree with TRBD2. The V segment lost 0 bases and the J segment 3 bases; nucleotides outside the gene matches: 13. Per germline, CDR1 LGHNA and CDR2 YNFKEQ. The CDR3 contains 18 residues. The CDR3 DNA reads TGTGCCAGCAGCCAAGACTCGCGGGCGGCTAGCGGTAAAGAGACCCAGTACTTC. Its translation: CASSQDSRAASGKETQYF.

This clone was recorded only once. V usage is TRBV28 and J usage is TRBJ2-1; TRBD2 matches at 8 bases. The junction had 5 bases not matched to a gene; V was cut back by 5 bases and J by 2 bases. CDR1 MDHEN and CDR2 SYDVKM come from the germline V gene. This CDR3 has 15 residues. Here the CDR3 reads CASSILAATYNEQFF. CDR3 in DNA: TGTGCCAGCAGTATACTAGCGGCTACCTACAATGAGCAGTTCTTC.

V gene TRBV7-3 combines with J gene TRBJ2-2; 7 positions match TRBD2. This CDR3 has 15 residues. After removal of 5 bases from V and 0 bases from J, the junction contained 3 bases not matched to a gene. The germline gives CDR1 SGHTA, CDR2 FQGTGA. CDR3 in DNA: TGTGCCAGCAGCCACGGACTAGCGAACACCGGGGAGCTGTTTTTT. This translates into CASSHGLANTGELFF.